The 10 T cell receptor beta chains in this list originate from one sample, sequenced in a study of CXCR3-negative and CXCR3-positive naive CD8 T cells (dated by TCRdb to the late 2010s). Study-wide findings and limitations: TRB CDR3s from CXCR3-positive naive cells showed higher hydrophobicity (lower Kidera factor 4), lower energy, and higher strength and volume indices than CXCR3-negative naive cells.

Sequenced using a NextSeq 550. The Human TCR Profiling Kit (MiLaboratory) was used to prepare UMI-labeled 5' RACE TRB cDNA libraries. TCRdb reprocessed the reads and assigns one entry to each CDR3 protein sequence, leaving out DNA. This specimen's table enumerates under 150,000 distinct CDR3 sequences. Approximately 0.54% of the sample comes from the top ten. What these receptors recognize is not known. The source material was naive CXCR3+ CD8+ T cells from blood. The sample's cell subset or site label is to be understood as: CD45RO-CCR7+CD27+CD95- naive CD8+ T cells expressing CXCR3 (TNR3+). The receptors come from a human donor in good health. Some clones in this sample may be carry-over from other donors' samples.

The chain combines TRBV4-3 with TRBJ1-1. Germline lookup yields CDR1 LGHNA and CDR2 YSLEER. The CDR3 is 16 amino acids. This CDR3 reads CASSQEFRLGNTEAFF.

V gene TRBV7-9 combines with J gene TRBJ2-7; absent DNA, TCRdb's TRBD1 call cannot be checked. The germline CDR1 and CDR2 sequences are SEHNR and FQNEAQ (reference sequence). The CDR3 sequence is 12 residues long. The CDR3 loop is CASSSRGYEQYF.

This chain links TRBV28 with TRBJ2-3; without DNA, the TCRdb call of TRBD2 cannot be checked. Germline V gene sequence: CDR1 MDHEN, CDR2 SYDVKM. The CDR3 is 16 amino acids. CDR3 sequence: CASNSPSGGYTDTQYF.

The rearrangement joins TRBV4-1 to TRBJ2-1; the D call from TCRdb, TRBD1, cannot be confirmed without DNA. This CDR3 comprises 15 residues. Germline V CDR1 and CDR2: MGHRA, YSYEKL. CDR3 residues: CASSSTGTGGNIQYF.

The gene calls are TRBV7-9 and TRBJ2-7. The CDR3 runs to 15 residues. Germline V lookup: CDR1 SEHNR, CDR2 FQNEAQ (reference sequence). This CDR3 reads CASSLVAGASYEQYF.

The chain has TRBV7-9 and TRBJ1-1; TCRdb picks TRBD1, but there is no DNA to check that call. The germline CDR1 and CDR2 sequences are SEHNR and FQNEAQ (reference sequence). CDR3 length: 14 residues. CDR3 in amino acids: CASSLNDLGGEAFF.

The CDR3: CASSQEAVNIQYF. J is TRBJ2-4 and V is TRBV4-1. Germline assignment: CDR1 MGHRA and CDR2 YSYEKL. This CDR3 spans 13 amino acids.

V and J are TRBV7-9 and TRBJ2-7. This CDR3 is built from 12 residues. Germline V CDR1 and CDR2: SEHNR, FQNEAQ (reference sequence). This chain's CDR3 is CASSSGLYEQYF. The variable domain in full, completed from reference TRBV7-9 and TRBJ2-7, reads DTGVSQNPRHKITKRGQNVTFRCDPISEHNRLYWYRQTLGQGPEFLTYFQNEAQLEKSRLLSDRFSAERPKGSFSTLEIQRTEQGDSAMYLCASSSGLYEQYFGPGTRLTVT.

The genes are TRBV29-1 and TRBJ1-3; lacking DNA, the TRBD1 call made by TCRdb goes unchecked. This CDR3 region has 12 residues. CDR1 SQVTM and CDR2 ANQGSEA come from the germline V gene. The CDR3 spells CSGRGSGNTIYF. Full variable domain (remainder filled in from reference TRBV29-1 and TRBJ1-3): SAVISQKPSRDICQRGTSLTIQCQVDSQVTMMFWYRQQPGQSLTLIATANQGSEATYESGFVIDKFPISRPNLTFSTLTVSNMSPEDSSIYLCSGRGSGNTIYFGEGSWLTVV.

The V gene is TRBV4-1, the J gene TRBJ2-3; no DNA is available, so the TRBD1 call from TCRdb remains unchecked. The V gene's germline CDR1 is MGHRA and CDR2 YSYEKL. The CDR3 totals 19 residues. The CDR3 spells CASSQVFPLRGGSTDTQYF.